The 25 T cell receptor beta chains below were found in one sample sequenced in a study of shared clonotypes between healthy human individuals. Profiling relied on immunoSEQ multiplex PCR, and the TCRdb table lists in-frame clones only, not all of them. The sample records some 2,500,000 clones, under 95% being singletons. The material sequenced was naive CD4+ T cells from PBMCs. Subset described: CD45RA+ positively selected. Receptors were obtained from a man younger than 30 in good health. Some clones in this sample may be carry-over from other donors' samples.

The chain carries TRBV11-2 and TRBJ2-1, with D possibly TRBD2 on 6 matching bases. The CDR3 contains 15 residues. Germline CDR1 is SGHAT and CDR2 is FQNNGV. V lost 3 bases to trimming and J lost 2 bases, with 11 bases between them. CDR3 sequence reads: CASSLSGEAYNEQFF. In nucleotides, the CDR3 is TGTGCCAGCAGCTTGTCGGGGGAGGCCTACAATGAGCAGTTCTTC.

The chain links TRBV9 to TRBJ2-1; D is perhaps TRBD2 (6 bases). Germline CDR1 SGDLS, CDR2 YYNGEE. Trimming left V 2 bases short and J 3 bases short, with 15 bases between. This CDR3 has 16 residues. CDR3 nucleotide sequence: TGTGCCAGCAGCGTCTCCGGGAGCGGGCTCTACAATGAGCAGTTCTTC. It codes for CASSVSGSGLYNEQFF. The variable domain in full, with the rest retrieved from reference TRBV9 and TRBJ2-1, is DSGVTQTPKHLITATGQRVTLRCSPRSGDLSVYWYQQSLDQGLQFLIQYYNGEERAKGNILERFSAQQFPDLHSELNLSSLELGDSALYFCASSVSGSGLYNEQFFGPGTRLTVL.

The rearrangement links TRBV11-2 to TRBJ2-1, with TRBD1 identical over 7 bases. The ends lost 5 bases at V and 3 bases at J; junction bases unmatched: 7. Germline assignment: CDR1 SGHAT and CDR2 FQNNGV. The CDR3 runs 15 residues. CDR3 sequence reads: CASSPLTGNYNEQFF. The CDR3 coding sequence is TGTGCCAGCAGCCCGTTGACAGGGAACTACAATGAGCAGTTCTTC.

The chain is built from TRBV2 and TRBJ1-5; perhaps TRBD1 as D (5 bases). The CDR3 runs 15 residues. Germline assignment: CDR1 SNHLY and CDR2 FYNNEI. The V end was cut by 7 bases, the J end by 2 bases, with 15 bases between. CDR3 sequence: CASKGRSRGNQPQHF. In DNA, the CDR3 is TGTGCCAGCAAGGGACGGTCACGGGGCAATCAGCCCCAGCATTTT.

V gene TRBV6-1 combines with J gene TRBJ2-7; D unclear. The germline V gene has CDR1 MNHNS and CDR2 SASEGT. This CDR3 has 15 residues. V was trimmed by 3 bases and J by 2 bases, leaving 14 bases between them. In nucleotides, the CDR3 is TGTGCCAGCAGTGACCGACGAGACCCTCCCTACGAGCAGTACTTC. As protein: CASSDRRDPPYEQYF.

This chain uses TRBV4-1 with TRBJ2-5, with 10 bases aligning to TRBD1. The CDR3 is 15 residues long. J gave up 11 bases and V 4 bases, and 13 bases lay outside the gene matches. The germline V gene encodes CDR1 MGHRA and CDR2 YSYEKL. CDR3 region: CASSRSGTGAEEQYF. The CDR3 DNA reads TGCGCCAGCAGCCGTTCCGGGACAGGGGCGGAGGAGCAGTACTTC.

The chain employs TRBV5-1 and TRBJ2-4; D ambiguous. In germline, CDR1 is SGHRS, CDR2 YFSETQ. CDR3 length equals 13 residues. V gave up 2 bases and J gave up 8 bases, with 11 bases separating them. The CDR3 nucleotides are TGCGCCAGCAGCTTAGCCGGAGAGGACATTCAGTACTTC. This gives the protein CASSLAGEDIQYF.

The chain is built from TRBV9 and TRBJ2-1, with D perhaps assigned TRBD1 or TRBD2 (5 bases each). Trimming stripped 1 base from V and 7 bases from J, with 18 bases between. CDR1 is SGDLS, CDR2 YYNGEE, per germline. This CDR3 is 16 amino acids long. CDR3 sequence: CASSVNLQRGRNEQFF. The CDR3 nucleotides are TGTGCCAGCAGCGTAAACCTTCAGAGGGGAAGGAATGAGCAGTTCTTC.

This chain links TRBV7-9 with TRBJ1-1; D is unresolved. The V end lost 5 bases, the J end lost 1 base, and 17 bases lay between the germline ends. Germline V CDR1 and CDR2: SEHNR, FQNEAQ (reference sequence). This CDR3 has 16 residues. The CDR3 DNA sequence: TGTGCCAGCAGCCCCACCTTTCCCGGGGAGAACACTGAAGCTTTCTTT. Translation gives CASSPTFPGENTEAFF.

The gene calls are TRBV7-9 and TRBJ2-7; the D is unclear. Germline CDR1 reads SEHNR; CDR2 reads FQNEAQ (reference sequence). V lost 0 bases, J lost 6 bases, and 9 bases lay in between. The CDR3 has 13 residues. CDR3 loop: CASSLAQWGEQYF. CDR3 nucleotide sequence: TGTGCCAGCAGCTTAGCTCAGTGGGGCGAGCAGTACTTC. The variable domain in full, with the rest retrieved from reference TRBV7-9 and TRBJ2-7, is DTGVSQNPRHKITKRGQNVTFRCDPISEHNRLYWYRQTLGQGPEFLTYFQNEAQLEKSRLLSDRFSAERPKGSFSTLEIQRTEQGDSAMYLCASSLAQWGEQYFGPGTRLTVT.

The chain uses TRBV2 and TRBJ1-5, with 9 bases that match TRBD1. From germline, CDR1 is SNHLY and CDR2 FYNNEI. This CDR3 has 14 residues. V trimming: 7 bases; J trimming: 7 bases; junction bases outside the gene matches: 8. In nucleotides, the CDR3 is TGTGCCAGCAATGGACAGGGGTTGGAGCAGCCCCAGCATTTT. Its protein is CASNGQGLEQPQHF.

The CDR3 here is CASSRTSGSTDTQYF. The CDR3 DNA sequence: TGTGCCAGCAGCCGGACTAGCGGGAGCACAGATACGCAGTATTTT. V is TRBV6-7 and J is TRBJ2-3, with TRBD2 identical over 11 bases. TRBV6-7 is recorded as an ORF, its role being uncertain. The CDR3 runs to 15 residues. The J segment lost 0 bases and the V segment lost 6 bases, leaving 2 bases of the junction unmatched.

This clone was found a few times. The J gene is TRBJ2-5, the V gene TRBV5-1, with D tentatively TRBD2 (5 bases). CDR3 length equals 13 residues. Trimming took 4 bases from V and 0 from J, leaving 7 bases between them. Germline lookup yields CDR1 SGHRS and CDR2 YFSETQ. The DNA for the CDR3 is TGCGCCAGCAGCCGAGGGTACCAAGAGACCCAGTACTTC. This translates into CASSRGYQETQYF.

The chain carries TRBV10-3 and TRBJ2-7; unclear D gene. CDR1 is ENHRY and CDR2 is SYGVKD in the germline V gene. There are 13 residues in the CDR3. V was cut by 8 bases and J by 2 bases, with 13 bases left in between. The CDR3 here is CAIGFEETYEQYF. CDR3 sequence (DNA): TGTGCCATCGGGTTCGAGGAGACCTACGAGCAGTACTTC.

This sequence joins TRBV18 and TRBJ2-1; TRBD2 aligns across 8 bases. This CDR3 region has 19 residues. Trimming removed 0 bases from V and 9 bases from J; junction bases left unmatched: 19. CDR1 is KGHSH, CDR2 LQKENI, per germline. In DNA form, the CDR3 reads TGTGCCAGCTCACCACCGTTTTCGGCGGGAGGACCCCGGGGGGGTGAGCAGTTCTTC. It yields the protein CASSPPFSAGGPRGGEQFF.

The chain is built from TRBV15 and TRBJ2-7, with D tentatively TRBD1 or TRBD2 (6 bases each). Per the germline V gene, CDR1 is LNHNV and CDR2 is YYDKDF (reference sequence). With 0 bases removed from V and 5 bases from J, the gap between germline ends came to 17 bases. The CDR3 contains 16 residues. CDR3 in DNA: TGTGCCACCAGCAGAGAGGGGGGCGCAGGGAGCCACGAGCAGTACTTC. Translation gives CATSREGGAGSHEQYF.

This clone was detected once. The chain has TRBV19 and TRBJ2-1; 7 bases align to TRBD1. The length of the CDR3 is 16 residues. Germline V gives CDR1 LNHDA, CDR2 SQIVND (reference sequence). J was trimmed by 5 bases and V by 7 bases; bases with no gene match: 14. The CDR3 loop reads CASTPSRGRRNNEQFF. CDR3 nucleotides: TGTGCCAGTACCCCTTCTAGGGGGCGGCGGAACAATGAGCAGTTCTTC.

V is TRBV7-4 and J is TRBJ1-5, with 7 bases lining up with TRBD1. Germline CDR1 reads SGHVT; CDR2 reads SQSDAQ. This CDR3 spans 17 amino acids. V was clipped by 1 base and J by 4 bases; unmatched bases: 10. The CDR3 protein is CASSLEEGRGRNQPQHF. The CDR3 DNA reads TGTGCCAGCAGCTTAGAAGAGGGCAGGGGGAGGAATCAGCCCCAGCATTTT.

The chain uses TRBV7-9 and TRBJ2-5; D gene unclear. The germline CDR1 and CDR2 sequences are SEHNR and FQNEAQ (reference sequence). This CDR3 comprises 13 residues. V lost 1 base to trimming and J lost 5 bases, with 8 bases between them. CDR3 DNA sequence: TGTGCCAGCAGCTTAGACAGTCGGGAGACCCAGTACTTC. It translates to CASSLDSRETQYF.

The chain combines TRBV6-6 with TRBJ1-5, with D maybe TRBD1 (5 bases). In germline, CDR1 is MNHNY, CDR2 SVGAGI (reference sequence). The CDR3 covers 14 residues. The V and J ends lost 8 bases and 6 bases respectively, with 17 bases between them. The CDR3 DNA is TGTGCCAGCGGCCCAGGGTTTTTGTCTCAGCCCCAGCATTTT. It specifies CASGPGFLSQPQHF.

The V gene is TRBV28, the J gene TRBJ2-7, with D hard to call. V dropped 6 bases and J dropped 7 bases, with 19 bases sitting between them. Germline values: CDR1 MDHEN, CDR2 SYDVKM. CDR3 length: 14 amino acids. The CDR3 sequence: CASSSPTDIMEQYF. CDR3 nucleotides: TGTGCCAGCAGCTCCCCTACTGACATTATGGAGCAGTACTTC.

This clone has more than one count but fewer than ten. This sequence joins TRBV18 and TRBJ2-5, with D perhaps assigned TRBD1 or TRBD2 (5 bases each). Between the trimmed V and J ends, which lost 4 bases and 4 bases, there was a span of 19 bases. The CDR3 consists of 16 residues. Germline loops: CDR1 KGHSH, CDR2 LQKENI. CDR3 sequence reads: CASSRTRDPQGETQYF. CDR3 sequence (DNA): TGTGCCAGCTCACGCACCCGGGACCCCCAGGGAGAGACCCAGTACTTC.

This chain links TRBV27 with TRBJ2-5, with D possibly TRBD1 on 5 matching bases. Trimming cost V 6 bases and J 2 bases, with 10 bases left between them. This CDR3 region has 13 residues. From germline, CDR1 is MNHEY and CDR2 SMNVEV (reference sequence). The CDR3 coding sequence is TGTGCCAGCAGGCGACAGTCGCAAGAGACCCAGTACTTC. Translating gives CASRRQSQETQYF.

CDR3 residues: CASSPYTGELFF. Written as DNA, the CDR3 is TGTGCCAGCAGCCCATACACCGGGGAGCTGTTTTTT. The chain links TRBV6-5 to TRBJ2-2, with D hard to call. The CDR3 length is 12 residues. Between the trimmed V and J ends, which lost 6 bases and 3 bases, there was a span of 5 bases. Germline V gene sequence: CDR1 MNHEY, CDR2 SVGAGI.

The rearrangement joins TRBV15 to TRBJ2-7; unclear D gene. The CDR3 sequence is 14 residues long. Germline loops: CDR1 LNHNV, CDR2 YYDKDF (reference sequence). Trimming left V 0 bases short and J 3 bases short, with 9 bases between. CDR3 sequence (DNA): TGTGCCACCAGCAGAGATAAGGCCGGCTACGAGCAGTACTTC. This gives the protein CATSRDKAGYEQYF.